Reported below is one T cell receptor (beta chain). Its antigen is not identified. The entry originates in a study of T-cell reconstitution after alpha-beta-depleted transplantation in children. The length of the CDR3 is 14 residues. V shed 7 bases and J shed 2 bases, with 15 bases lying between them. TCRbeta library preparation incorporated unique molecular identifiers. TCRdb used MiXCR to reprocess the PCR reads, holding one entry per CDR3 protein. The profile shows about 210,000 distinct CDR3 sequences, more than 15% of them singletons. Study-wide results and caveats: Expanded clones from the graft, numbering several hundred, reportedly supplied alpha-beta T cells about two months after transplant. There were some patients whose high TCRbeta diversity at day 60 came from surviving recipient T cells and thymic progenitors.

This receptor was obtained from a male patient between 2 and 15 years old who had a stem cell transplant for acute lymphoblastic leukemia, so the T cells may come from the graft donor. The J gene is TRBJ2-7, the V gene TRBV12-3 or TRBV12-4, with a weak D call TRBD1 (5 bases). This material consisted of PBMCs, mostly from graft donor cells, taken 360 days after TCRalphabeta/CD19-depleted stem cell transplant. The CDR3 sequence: CASTKGATAYEQYF. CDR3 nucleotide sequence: TGTGCCAGCACCAAAGGGGCTACAGCCTACGAGCAGTACTTC.